What follows describes a single T cell receptor beta chain. Its antigen is not yet known. Library preparation was by the immunoSEQ multiplex PCR assay. A mixture of 60 forward primers for TCR Vbeta segments and 13 reverse primers for TCR Jbeta segments was used in the multiplex PCR. The CDR3 region of rearranged TCR beta genes was amplified from genomic DNA with a multiplex PCR assay. The Illumina HiSeq System was used to sequence the amplified TCR beta libraries as 87-base-pair reads. On the study's bioinformatics: In a later analysis, around 80 million unique TCR beta chains were counted across the 500 to 850 repertoires, and about 10 million of these chains were shared by at least two donors. Raw reads were error-corrected and collapsed into unique sequences by a nearest-neighbor algorithm in which closely related sequences were merged to remove PCR and sequencing errors. To assign V, D and J gene segments, CDR3 sequences were aligned to IMGT reference sequences. For a sequence to be retained, at least a six-nucleotide match to both a V gene segment and a J gene segment was required. Rearrangements were called productive when the CDR3 lacked stop codons and stayed in frame with V and J; all others were non-productive. Following IMGT convention, CDR3 was defined as the stretch from the second conserved V-encoded cysteine up to the conserved J-encoded phenylalanine. In an earlier analysis of more than 550 of the donors, sequences lacking an unambiguous match to a single V gene segment were excluded. An earlier analysis of 450 to 650 of the donors called V segments functional above 56.7% productive rearrangements and segregating when the between-donor standard deviation exceeded 5%. A statistical classification framework was built for diagnosing cytomegalovirus status from the catalog of TCR beta chain sequences. In a later analysis, V and J genes were assigned by comparing TCR nucleotide sequences against IMGT/GENE-DB human TR gene sequences. A later analysis assigned CDR3 sequences and most-parsimonious VDJ recombination scenarios with the TCRdist pipeline. A later analysis defined each TCR beta chain by its CDR3 amino acid sequence plus V-gene family, and excluded reads lacking a unique V-gene family. In a later analysis, a few hundred highly shared, low-generation-probability nucleotide sequences were removed to address suspected cross-contamination and a sequencing artifact. In a later analysis, a clonal expansion index was calculated for each public chain from normalized within-repertoire ranks of inferred template counts. In a later analysis, generation probabilities were computed with a VDJ recombination model fitted to out-of-frame rearrangements, and the resulting probabilities were checked against IGoR. In a later analysis, hypergeometric tests were used to score TCR-TCR, TCR-HLA and TCR-CMV co-occurrence, with a repertoire-size bias correction applied to TCR pairs. To estimate false discovery rates, a later analysis permuted the HLA or CMV assignments 20 times. In a later analysis, co-occurring TCRs were grouped using DBSCAN, and TCRdist sequence similarity was added for clustering within HLA-allele-positive subsets. Co-occurrence clustering excluded repertoires with fewer than 30,000 or more than 120,000 public chains, plus five with anomalous nucleotide sharing. The immuneACCESS repertoire file appears here via TCRdb, limited to in-frame rearrangements. These files lack a portion of the clones; in checked studies, under half of the deficit traces to unresolved V genes, and the cause of the others is not known. D and trimming come from the DNA, and the V and J calls and clone size come from that table. The table for this sample records roughly 88,000 clones. About 16% of the sample is held by the ten biggest clonotypes.

The sample is drawn from a study of cytomegalovirus exposure and HLA in healthy donors (dated by TCRdb to 2015 to 2018). Some background on the complete study: An earlier analysis of about 560 of the donors reported about 280 Gb of sequence data and around 120 million unique TCR beta sequences obtained from some 200 million T cells. Class I and class II HLA loci were covered by the typing at four-digit resolution. Typing coverage differed by locus: A, B, C, DRB1 and DQB1 were typed in roughly 620-630 donors, DQA1 in about 500, DPA1 in 600 to 610, and DPB1 in 450 to 490. Every repertoire in the discovery cohort had been generated on one and the same sequencing platform. Around 320 gigabases of sequencing data and approximately 84 million unique TCR sequences were included in an early release covering several hundred HLA-typed donors. The study used immunosequencing to profile the T cell repertoires of 600 to 850 subjects and linked those repertoires to cytomegalovirus serostatus. Four or five DR-DQ haplotypes were handled as single units for association and clustering because linkage in the cohort was strong. The study aimed to test whether cataloging public T cell receptors could reveal signatures of past pathogen exposure. Besides the first cohort of about 730 subjects, a separate validation cohort made up of over 100 different subjects was used. In a later genetic analysis, genome-wide SNP genotypes for about 55% of the roughly 670 donors were used, and that subset was treated as a discovery cohort. Donor age, sex, ethnicity and CMV serostatus were compiled alongside the repertoire data. To predict cytomegalovirus infection status, the study brought together high-throughput TCR immunosequencing, statistical association of individual TCRs with disease status, and machine learning. Among the 398 genotyped donors, under 90% belonged to the genetic ancestry cluster associated with self-reported Caucasian donors. In an earlier analysis of more than 550 of the donors, high-throughput TCR beta sequencing was used to judge whether each TCR beta V gene segment behaved as functional or pseudogenic. Among a few hundred genotyped donors of the cohort, an average of approximately 240,000 unique TCR beta nucleotide sequences were sequenced per donor, about a sixth of them non-productive. A later analysis re-analyzed previously published TCR beta repertoires from roughly 630 donors and added high-resolution HLA genotyping to study TCR occurrence patterns. Rather than drawing on any new phenotypic data, the later analysis identified candidate immune exposures from TCR beta sequences and the way those sequences occurred across donors.

Findings and caveats that apply to the study as a whole: Some IMGT-functional V segments, including TRBV6-2 and TRBV6-3, could not be distinguished by the 87-base-pair reads and were therefore excluded. Most TCR sequences were observed very rarely across donors, whereas some public TCRs were present in many individuals. A further reported finding was that TCR beta sequences accurately predicted the HLA-A and HLA-B alleles for most subjects in the first cohort. The study gave a list of 150 to 200 TCR beta chains associated with cytomegalovirus. Linkage disequilibrium might explain the correlated functional status among segregating V segments, but an unknown experimental factor could not be ruled out. Immune exposure information for the cohort was limited to CMV serostatus. Compared with the approximately 670-donor mean, donors in an Asian-associated ancestry cluster had fewer N-insertions in productive TCRs, according to a later genetic analysis. According to a later analysis, parvovirus B19, influenza, CMV and Epstein-Barr virus appeared linked to several top co-occurrence clusters. In a later analysis, HLA-associated TCR beta chains showed more clonal expansion and lower generation probabilities than non-associated chains that were equally common. Only TCR beta chains were sequenced in this cohort, and the absence of alpha or paired-chain data limited detectable features. In a later analysis, TCR association rates were found to vary across HLA loci, with the most associated TCRs seen for DRB1 alleles and the fewest for HLA-C alleles. In vitro tests confirmed that a few of the cytomegalovirus-associated TCR beta chains recognize cytomegalovirus antigens. In a later analysis, 16,951 TCR beta sequences were associated with specific HLA alleles at a false discovery rate of 0.05. Most CMV-associated TCR beta chains appeared to be HLA-restricted in a later analysis, and the HLA associations seemed to be driven largely by CMV exposure. Because some donors lacked HLA typing at each locus, the association tests relied only on the typed subset. The classifier was reported to diagnose cytomegalovirus status with high specificity and sensitivity in both the original cohort and the validation cohort. Because counts were too low, more than 15 rarely observed V segments, including chromosome 9 orphons, were excluded from the earlier analysis of 587 of the donors. In an earlier analysis of 587 of the donors, most TCR beta V segments appeared in productive rearrangements about 90% or about 30% of the time, broadly matching IMGT annotations. V-gene and J-gene trimming of TCR beta chains was associated with a missense DCLRE1C variant in a later genetic analysis, and the association was replicated in an independent cohort. A cluster of highly shared sequence variants was judged likely to represent a technical artifact of the sequencing pipeline. The authors suggested that the approach could potentially be extended to other disease states and immunological phenotypes. Presence/absence analyses assumed roughly uniform sequencing depth across donors, an assumption that may not hold. Strong co-occurrence of HLA alleles, especially DR and DQ, made assigning TCR associations to individual alleles difficult.

Compared with germline, V lacks 2 bases and J lacks 0 bases; bases without a gene match: 17. CDR1 is given as SGHRS and CDR2 as YFSETQ, both from the germline V gene. The CDR3 goes from the cysteine to the phenylalanine over 22 residues. The sequence is cut down to CDR3 DNA, 66 bases in frame from base 1. In total, 600 or so healthy bone marrow donors made up the cohort. Cohort members were all nominally healthy when sampled, although unrecorded immune exposures were likely present. The donor was CMV seropositive and was included in the group of 250 to 350 seropositive cohort members. A peripheral blood sample was collected from each donor, and TCR beta sequencing was performed on peripheral blood mononuclear cells. The Qiagen DNeasy Blood Extraction Kit was used to extract genomic DNA from the blood cell samples.

The V gene is TRBV5-1 and the J gene is TRBJ2-1; 13 central nucleotides agree with TRBD2. The receptor comes from a man aged 50 or older in good health and CMV-seropositive. The sequencing sample was made of PBMCs. CDR3 protein: CASSFGTVGLAGETFSYNEQFF. Here is the DNA: TGCGCCAGCAGCTTTGGGACGGTCGGACTAGCGGGAGAGACTTTCTCCTACAATGAGCAGTTCTTC.